What follows are 18 T cell receptor beta chains derived from one specimen sequenced in a study of early T cells in non-severe SARS-CoV-2 infection. TCRdb fed the 5' RACE reads into MiXCR, producing one record per CDR3 protein. The repertoire includes about 66,000 distinct CDR3 sequences, roughly 13% of them detected once, and roughly 8.3% sits in the top ten. Material: whole blood. The receptors shown here come from an adult who was a healthcare worker with PCR-confirmed SARS-CoV-2 infection or an uninfected control (not recorded which).

This clonotype has a handful of counts. This chain uses TRBV7-6 with TRBJ2-5; D possibly uses TRBD1 or TRBD2 (5 bases each). This CDR3 comprises 15 residues. Trimming removed 5 bases at V and 1 base at J, with 14 bases between. Per the germline V gene, CDR1 is SGHVS and CDR2 is FNYEAQ. The CDR3 sequence: CASSQNPGTQETQYF. In nucleotides, the CDR3 is TGTGCCAGCAGCCAGAACCCAGGGACCCAAGAGACCCAGTACTTC.

The chain couples TRBV28 to TRBJ2-1; 7 bases are a match to TRBD2. The germline gives CDR1 MDHEN, CDR2 SYDVKM. CDR3 length: 15 amino acids. The trim removed 3 bases at V and 2 bases at J, leaving 4 bases unmatched. The CDR3 here is CASSLTGTTYNEQFF. CDR3 in DNA: TGTGCCAGCAGTTTGACCGGGACTACCTACAATGAGCAGTTCTTC.

CDR3 loop: CSVMEHRTDTQYF. CDR3 nucleotides: TGCAGCGTTATGGAGCACCGCACAGATACGCAGTATTTT. The genes are TRBV29-1 and TRBJ2-3, with D unclear. The CDR3 is made up of 13 amino acids. Germline CDR1 SQVTM, CDR2 ANQGSEA. V lost 5 bases to trimming and J lost 1 base, with 10 bases between them.

Here the CDR3 DNA reads TGTGCCAGCAGTTTGAGGGGAGCACTAGCCAAAAACATTCAGTACTTC. It translates to CASSLRGALAKNIQYF. The chain links TRBV28 to TRBJ2-4, with D tentatively TRBD1 or TRBD2 (5 bases each). This CDR3 is built from 16 residues. The V gene lost 3 bases and the J gene lost 0 bases, with 12 bases spanning the gap. Germline V gene data show CDR1 as MDHEN and CDR2 as SYDVKM.

V usage is TRBV2 and J usage is TRBJ2-2; D is undetermined. V was cut by 0 bases and J by 5 bases, with 7 bases left in between. Germline V gene data show CDR1 as SNHLY and CDR2 as FYNNEI. This CDR3 contains 14 residues. The CDR3 DNA reads as TGTGCCAGCAGTGAAGCAGGACGGACCGGGGAGCTGTTTTTT. Translated: CASSEAGRTGELFF.

This clonotype was seen many times. The gene calls are TRBV2 and TRBJ1-5, with TRBD1 as a possible D gene (5 bases). Germline V gene lookup returns CDR1 SNHLY and CDR2 FYNNEI. The CDR3 covers 14 residues. Trimming took 8 bases from V and 1 from J, leaving 12 bases between them. The CDR3 protein is CASGPGPSNQPQHF. CDR3 nucleotide sequence: TGTGCCAGCGGGCCGGGACCGAGCAATCAGCCCCAGCATTTT.

This chain links TRBV19 with TRBJ2-6; no clear D gene. The germline V gene encodes CDR1 LNHDA and CDR2 SQIVND (reference sequence). The CDR3 is 17 residues long. V lost 4 bases and J lost 0, with 13 bases in between. This CDR3 is CASSTLSTGSGANVLTF. CDR3 DNA sequence: TGTGCCAGTAGTACACTTTCCACCGGCTCTGGGGCCAACGTCCTGACTTTC.

This clonotype was detected ten times or more. The chain has TRBV23-1 and TRBJ2-5, with D possibly being TRBD1 or TRBD2 (5 bases each). TRBV23-1 is classed as an ORF, of uncertain function. This CDR3 spans 16 amino acids. With 2 bases removed from V and 0 bases from J, the gap between germline ends came to 13 bases. The CDR3 DNA is TGCGCCAGCAGTCAAAAGGGACCCATGTACCAAGAGACCCAGTACTTC. Translation: CASSQKGPMYQETQYF.

V gene TRBV27 combines with J gene TRBJ1-1; tentative D call: TRBD1 (6 bases). The germline V gene encodes CDR1 MNHEY and CDR2 SMNVEV (reference sequence). Trimming cost V 3 bases and J 7 bases, with 12 bases left between them. CDR3 length: 13 amino acids. CDR3 nucleotides: TGTGCCAGCAGTTTTACAGGGAACTATGAAGCTTTCTTT. Translation gives CASSFTGNYEAFF.

This clonotype was recorded many times. This sequence joins TRBV19 and TRBJ2-3; D ambiguous. CDR3 length: 12 residues. Trimming removed 9 bases from V and 3 bases from J, with 10 bases in between. Germline CDR1 is LNHDA and CDR2 is SQIVND (reference sequence). CDR3 nucleotide sequence: TGTGCCAGCCGCGACATAACAGATACGCAGTATTTT. It encodes CASRDITDTQYF.

This chain connects TRBV4-2 to TRBJ2-1; 11 nucleotides align to TRBD2. Trimming removed 4 bases from V and 6 bases from J; junction bases left unmatched: 8. The germline V gene encodes CDR1 LGHNA and CDR2 YNFKEQ. CDR3 length: 16 amino acids. The CDR3, as DNA: TGTGCCAGCAGCCTAGGAGGGACTAGCGGTCTCAATGAGCAGTTCTTC. Translating gives CASSLGGTSGLNEQFF.

The rearrangement joins TRBV5-1 to TRBJ1-4, with D possibly being TRBD1 (6 bases). Trimming took off 3 bases at V and 3 bases at J, with 15 bases between the two ends. This CDR3 region has 16 residues. CDR1 SGHRS and CDR2 YFSETQ come from the germline V gene. In DNA form, the CDR3 reads TGCGCCAGCAGCTCTCAGGGGAGTAGGGCTAATGAAAAACTGTTTTTT. Translating it yields CASSSQGSRANEKLFF.

The chain joins TRBV27 to TRBJ2-5; D perhaps matches TRBD1 (6 bases). The CDR3 contains 16 residues. The V end was cut by 5 bases, the J end by 2 bases, with 18 bases between. Germline V gene sequence: CDR1 MNHEY, CDR2 SMNVEV (reference sequence). The CDR3 DNA reads TGTGCCAGCAGTCCCCTTTGGGGGCCTGGGCAAGAGACCCAGTACTTC. Translation gives CASSPLWGPGQETQYF.

This clonotype was observed at least ten times. V usage is TRBV5-6 and J usage is TRBJ1-4, with TRBD1 matching over 7 bases. The junction had 9 bases not matched to a gene; V was cut back by 6 bases and J by 7 bases. CDR1 is SGHDT, CDR2 YYEEEE, per germline. The CDR3 spans 14 residues. CDR3 amino acids: CASISTGLVEKLFF. CDR3 coding DNA: TGTGCCAGCATCTCGACAGGGCTGGTTGAAAAACTGTTTTTT.

Note on this clonotype: One end of the junction is discordant with germline, which a read error may explain. J is TRBJ2-3 and V is TRBV11-1, with D tentatively TRBD1 (6 bases). In germline, CDR1 is SGHAT, CDR2 FQDESV (reference sequence). The CDR3 has 14 residues. CDR3 residues: CVSSLPRGSDTQYF. DNA of the CDR3: TGTGTCAGCAGCTTACCGAGGGGGTCAGATACGCAGTATTTT.

Here the CDR3 DNA reads TGTGCCAGCAGAATTGGGACAGGAAGCTCCTACAATGAGCAGTTCTTC. It codes for CASRIGTGSSYNEQFF. This chain joins TRBV6-1 and TRBJ2-1, with 8 positions matching TRBD1. Looked up from germline, CDR1 is MNHNS and CDR2 is SASEGT. V dropped 6 bases and J dropped 0; count of bases not matched to a gene: 7. The CDR3 sequence is 16 residues long.

This clonotype was seen a handful of times. The chain carries TRBV2 and TRBJ2-7, with 8 bases matching TRBD1. CDR1 and CDR2 from the germline V gene are SNHLY and FYNNEI. Trimming at V came to 10 bases and at J to 12 bases, leaving 14 bases not matched to a gene. The CDR3 runs to 12 residues. The DNA for the CDR3 is TGTGCCACCTCACTCAAACCCGGGACAGGGTACTTC. As protein: CATSLKPGTGYF. The full variable domain, completed using reference TRBV2 and TRBJ2-7, is EPEVTQTPSHQVTQMGQEVILRCVPISNHLYFYWYRQILGQKVEFLVSFYNNEISEKSEIFDDQFSVERPDGSNFTLKIRSTKLEDSAMYFCATSLKPGTGYFGPGTRLTVT.

The table lists this clonotype with a few counts. The genes are TRBV19 and TRBJ2-3; no clear D. The ends were cut back, 5 bases at V and 6 bases at J, with 12 bases in the middle. This CDR3 region has 13 residues. Per germline, CDR1 LNHDA and CDR2 SQIVND (reference sequence). CDR3 nucleotides: TGTGCCAGTAGTGGCAGACTGGGGGATACGCAGTATTTT. Translation gives CASSGRLGDTQYF.